This passage covers 10 T cell receptor beta chains from one sample sequenced in a study of blood T cell repertoires in COVID-19. Measured with immunoSEQ multiplex PCR; TCRdb has only the in-frame clones, and not every one. The table records roughly 270,000 clones, roughly 85% of them present only once. The sample was peripheral blood. These receptor sequences come from a man in his forties or fifties with active or convalescent COVID-19.

The rearrangement uses TRBV28 and TRBJ1-1; D is ambiguous. Germline values: CDR1 MDHEN, CDR2 SYDVKM. Trimming pared 8 bases from V and 0 bases from J, leaving 16 bases between. This CDR3 has 15 residues. The CDR3 is CASLGRDYMNTEAFF. CDR3 DNA: TGTGCCAGCCTAGGCAGAGACTACATGAACACTGAAGCTTTCTTT.

The J gene is TRBJ2-7, the V gene TRBV4-1; D is unclear. The germline CDR1 and CDR2 sequences are MGHRA and YSYEKL. The ends were cut back, 1 base at V and 0 bases at J, with 13 bases in the middle. The CDR3 spans 16 residues. The CDR3 protein is CASSQGRYPFSYEQYF. The CDR3 DNA reads TGCGCCAGCAGCCAAGGGAGATACCCTTTCTCCTACGAGCAGTACTTC.

In nucleotides, the CDR3 is TGTGCCAGCAGCTTAGCGTCGGGGACTGAAGCTTTCTTT. Its protein is CASSLASGTEAFF. This chain uses TRBV7-8 with TRBJ1-1; no definite D call. CDR3 length equals 13 residues. CDR1 is SGHVS and CDR2 is FQNEAQ in the germline V gene. The V end was cut by 0 bases, the J end by 5 bases, with 7 bases between.

CDR3 sequence reads: CASREGTGVWYGYTF. The CDR3 DNA follows: TGTGCCAGCAGGGAAGGGACAGGGGTATGGTATGGCTACACCTTC. V gene TRBV6-4 combines with J gene TRBJ1-2, with 10 bases lining up with TRBD1. CDR1 and CDR2 (germline): MRHNA, SNTAGT. This CDR3 region has 15 residues. J lost 5 bases, V lost 6 bases, and 9 bases had no gene match.

The chain employs TRBV5-6 and TRBJ2-5; the match to TRBD2 covers 15 bases. Germline trimming cut 1 base from V and 5 bases from J; bases unmatched to any gene: 9. The germline gives CDR1 SGHDT, CDR2 YYEEEE. The CDR3 is 18 amino acids. CDR3 nucleotides: TGTGCCAGCAGCTTGTATCAGGGACTAGCGGGAGGCGGCGAGACCCAGTACTTC. This encodes CASSLYQGLAGGGETQYF. The full variable domain, rest sourced from reference TRBV5-6 and TRBJ2-5, is DAGVTQSPTHLIKTRGQQVTLRCSPKSGHDTVSWYQQALGQGPQFIFQYYEEEERQRGNFPDRFSGHQFPNYSSELNVNALLLGDSALYLCASSLYQGLAGGGETQYFGPGTRLLVL.

V and J are TRBV6-1 and TRBJ1-2; TRBD1 matches at 8 bases. The CDR3 spans 15 residues. The V and J ends lost 3 bases and 5 bases, in that order; junction bases with no gene match: 8. CDR1 is MNHNS, CDR2 SASEGT, per germline. Written as DNA, the CDR3 is TGTGCCAGCAGTGACAACAGGGGGTACCTTTATGGCTACACCTTC. It translates to CASSDNRGYLYGYTF.

The sample holds a few counts of this clone. The chain carries TRBV12-5 and TRBJ1-5; D is perhaps TRBD1 (5 bases). The CDR3 has 15 residues. Between the trimmed V and J ends, which lost 6 bases and 6 bases, there was a span of 18 bases. Germline V gives CDR1 LGHNT, CDR2 FRNRAP. DNA of the CDR3: TGTGCTAGTGGCCAGGGACTCCACGGGCGTCAGCCCCAGCATTTT. This gives the protein CASGQGLHGRQPQHF.

J is TRBJ1-2 and V is TRBV28; D is possibly TRBD1 (5 bases). With 6 bases removed from V and 8 bases from J, the gap between germline ends came to 19 bases. The CDR3 totals 14 residues. Per the germline V gene, CDR1 is MDHEN and CDR2 is SYDVKM. This CDR3 reads CASSPSTAPKGYTF. CDR3 sequence (DNA): TGTGCCAGCAGCCCCTCGACAGCCCCTAAGGGCTACACCTTC.

The chain recombines TRBV28 with TRBJ1-2; D is uncertain. V was clipped by 8 bases and J by 4 bases, with 20 bases between them. The CDR3 has 15 amino acids. Per the germline V gene, CDR1 is MDHEN and CDR2 is SYDVKM. This CDR3 is CASSINLLVAYGYTF. For the CDR3, the DNA is TGTGCCAGCTCCATTAATCTCCTAGTGGCCTATGGCTACACCTTC.

This chain links TRBV3-1 (or the pseudogene TRBV3-2) with TRBJ1-3, with 8 bases that match TRBD1. V trimming: 6 bases; J trimming: 5 bases; junction bases outside the gene matches: 12. CDR1 and CDR2 from the germline V gene are LGHDT and YNNKEL (reference sequence). The CDR3 is 16 amino acids. In DNA, the CDR3 is TGTGCCAGCAGTCATGTCCTAGGGACAGGTAGAAACACCATATATTTT. Translating it yields CASSHVLGTGRNTIYF.